This T cell receptor (beta chain) was recovered during a study of low-dose radiotherapy and immunotherapy resistance in tumors. Study background: Radiation delivery to Cohort 1 consisted of 0.5 Gy per fraction every 2 weeks, summing to 6.5 Gy. Ipilimumab 1 mg/kg every six weeks, together with nivolumab 240 mg every two weeks, was given intravenously to patients.

Primers targeting TRAV and TRBV primed first-strand cDNA, covering alpha and beta chains. PCR amplification of the TCRs was performed with Phusion for 20 PCR cycles, and it relied on a constant-region primer together with a V-primer adapter. MiXCR, run by TCRdb on the reads, gives a single entry per CDR3 protein. The repertoire consists of about 9,800 distinct CDR3 sequences, with around 72% occurring once and the leading ten covering about 1.5%. The study gave donors nivolumab, ipilimumab, aspirin, low-dose cyclophosphamide and low-dose radiotherapy. Eligibility was restricted to patients presenting with advanced solid tumors that lacked tumor-infiltrating lymphocytes. This clonotype was obtained from a human donor with advanced metastatic prostate, ovarian, gallbladder or colorectal cancer (not recorded which). This table probably holds off-target reads from a library built for another chain.

As DNA, the CDR3 is TGTGCCAGCAGTTATCGCAGGGGCAGTTCCTACGAGCAGTACTTC. This gives the protein CASSYRRGSSYEQYF. The chain recombines TRBV6-6 with TRBJ2-7, with D possibly being TRBD1 (6 bases). Germline assignment: CDR1 MNHNY and CDR2 SVGAGI (reference sequence). The CDR3 runs 15 residues. Trimming pared 3 bases from V and 1 base from J, leaving 13 bases between.